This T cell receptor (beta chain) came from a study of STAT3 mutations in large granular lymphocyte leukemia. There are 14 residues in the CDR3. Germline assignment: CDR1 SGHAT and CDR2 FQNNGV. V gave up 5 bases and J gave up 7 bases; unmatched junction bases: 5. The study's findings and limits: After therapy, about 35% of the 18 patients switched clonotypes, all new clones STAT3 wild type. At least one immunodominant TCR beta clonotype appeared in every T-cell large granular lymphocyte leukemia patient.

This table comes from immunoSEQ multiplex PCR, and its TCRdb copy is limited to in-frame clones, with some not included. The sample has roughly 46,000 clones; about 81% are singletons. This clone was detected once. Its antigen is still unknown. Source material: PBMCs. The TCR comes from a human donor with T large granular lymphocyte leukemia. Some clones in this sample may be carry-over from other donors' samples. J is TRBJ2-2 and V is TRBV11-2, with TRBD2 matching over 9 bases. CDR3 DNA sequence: TGTGCCAGCAGCCCTAGCGGGGCGGGCGGGGAGCTGTTTTTT. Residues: CASSPSGAGGELFF.